The source of this TCR beta chain is a study of CD8 T cells in ankylosing spondylitis. Findings of the study overall: Earlier literature documents some of the motif variants in reactive arthritis synovial fluid and blood. Reportedly, disease-linked clones are significantly enriched in ankylosing spondylitis patients' matched synovial fluid. One TCR beta motif, made up of eight or nine highly homologous variants, appeared characteristic of ankylosing spondylitis blood. Disease-linked clones bore a CD8+ phenotype, appearing relatively rarely in peripheral blood.

TCRdb called the 5' RACE reads again in MiXCR, with one record for every CDR3 protein. The sample shows 100,000 to 150,000 distinct CDR3 sequences, roughly a sixth of them seen only once. The V gene end was trimmed by 7 bases and the J gene end by 6 bases; junction bases not matched to a gene: 7. The length of the CDR3 is 15 residues. This clonotype showed up just a few times. What it binds is not known. The source material was blood, either unsorted or a sorted T cell fraction (not recorded which). J is TRBJ2-7 and V is TRBV12-3 or TRBV12-4, with TRBD2 matching 15 bases. The sequence came from a male donor with ankylosing spondylitis. The CDR3 protein is CASTSGLAGGSEQYF. In DNA, the CDR3 is TGTGCCAGCACCAGTGGACTAGCGGGAGGGAGCGAGCAGTACTTC.